Following are 16 T cell receptor beta chains from one sample sequenced in a study of human thymus T cells. Corrective cardiac operations yielded the resected thymus tissue. Generated by immunoSEQ multiplex PCR, the TCRdb table keeps only in-frame clones and is missing some. The data hold tens of thousands of clones, with 95% observed a single time. The sequenced sample consisted of thymus tissue. The receptors come from a girl in the first two years of life with a congenital heart defect but otherwise immunologically healthy.

V and J are TRBV7-6 and TRBJ2-2, with a possible D match to TRBD1 (6 bases). The length of the CDR3 is 16 residues. CDR1 is SGHVS, CDR2 FNYEAQ, per germline. The V gene lost 8 bases and the J gene lost 2 bases, with 18 bases spanning the gap. CDR3 sequence (DNA): TGTGCCAGCGAGGAGAGGGGGACCCTTAACACCGGGGAGCTGTTTTTT. The encoded protein is CASEERGTLNTGELFF.

The chain is built from TRBV11-2 and TRBJ1-5; TRBD1 matches at 7 bases. CDR3 length: 14 residues. From germline, CDR1 is SGHAT and CDR2 FQNNGV. Trimming cost V 5 bases and J 3 bases; bases outside gene matches: 4. CDR3 sequence reads: CASSPGGHNQPQHF. CDR3 nucleotide sequence: TGTGCCAGCAGCCCAGGGGGTCACAATCAGCCCCAGCATTTT.

J is TRBJ2-5 and V is TRBV5-1, with 12 bases aligning to TRBD2. This CDR3 has 16 amino acids. From germline, CDR1 is SGHRS and CDR2 YFSETQ. The junction had 9 bases not matched to a gene; V was cut back by 4 bases and J by 5 bases. CDR3 nucleotide sequence: TGCGCCAGCAGCCACAAACTAGCGGGAGGTCTCGAGACCCAGTACTTC. Encoded protein: CASSHKLAGGLETQYF.

The genes are TRBV6-5 and TRBJ2-3, with 7 positions matching TRBD2. With 2 bases clipped from V and 2 bases from J, the junction kept 1 base outside the gene matches. Germline values: CDR1 MNHEY, CDR2 SVGAGI. This CDR3 region has 14 residues. The CDR3 DNA reads as TGTGCCAGCAGTTACGGGACTAACACAGATACGCAGTATTTT. Protein sequence: CASSYGTNTDTQYF.

The V call is TRBV6-1, the J call TRBJ1-5; D might be TRBD1 (5 bases). From germline, CDR1 is MNHNS and CDR2 SASEGT. Trimming shortened V by 6 bases and J by 7 bases, and 13 bases separated the two germline ends. There are 13 residues in the CDR3. The CDR3 protein is CASRHRFDQPQHF. CDR3 DNA: TGTGCCAGCAGACACAGGTTTGACCAGCCCCAGCATTTT.

The chain joins TRBV4-2 to TRBJ2-1; weak D call: TRBD2 (7 bases). Trimming took 0 bases from V and 5 from J, leaving 17 bases between them. The CDR3 contains 17 residues. The germline V gene encodes CDR1 LGHNA and CDR2 YNFKEQ. The CDR3 region has the DNA TGTGCCAGCAGCCAAGATCCAAAGGGGGAGGGTCACAATGAGCAGTTCTTC. It codes for CASSQDPKGEGHNEQFF.

The chain is built from TRBV9 and TRBJ2-1, with TRBD2 matching 13 bases. The CDR3 covers 16 residues. The germline V gene has CDR1 SGDLS and CDR2 YYNGEE. The ends lost 7 bases at V and 10 bases at J; junction bases unmatched: 14. CDR3 region: CASATTRLAGGAEQFF. The CDR3 DNA follows: TGTGCCAGCGCCACGACGAGACTAGCGGGGGGCGCGGAGCAGTTCTTC.

The J gene is TRBJ1-5, the V gene TRBV19; D gene uncertain. V was cut by 5 bases and J by 7 bases, with 15 bases left in between. CDR1 is LNHDA, CDR2 SQIVND, per germline (reference sequence). This CDR3 is built from 14 residues. The CDR3 spells CASSLAFRRQPQHF. In DNA, the CDR3 is TGTGCCAGTAGTCTGGCCTTTCGGAGACAGCCCCAGCATTTT.

The chain recombines TRBV6-6 with TRBJ2-5, with D possibly being TRBD2 (6 bases). Trimming removed 3 bases at V and 2 bases at J, with 13 bases between. CDR3 length: 15 amino acids. Germline V lookup: CDR1 MNHNY, CDR2 SVGAGI (reference sequence). The CDR3 nucleotides are TGTGCCAGCAGTTATCGCGGGACGAAGCAAGAGACCCAGTACTTC. Translating it yields CASSYRGTKQETQYF.

Only one count was recorded for this clone. This chain connects TRBV5-1 to TRBJ1-4, with D possibly being TRBD1 (5 bases). The V gene's germline CDR1 is SGHRS and CDR2 YFSETQ. Trimming removed 4 bases at V and 0 bases at J, with 13 bases between. The CDR3 totals 16 residues. The CDR3: CASSTGPATTNEKLFF. DNA of the CDR3: TGCGCCAGCAGCACAGGTCCGGCGACAACTAATGAAAAACTGTTTTTT. Variable domain in full (rest from reference TRBV5-1 and TRBJ1-4): KAGVTQTPRYLIKTRGQQVTLSCSPISGHRSVSWYQQTPGQGLQFLFEYFSETQRNKGNFPGRFSGRQFSNSRSEMNVSTLELGDSALYLCASSTGPATTNEKLFFGSGTQLSVL.

This clone was seen only once. V and J are TRBV11-2 and TRBJ2-7; no definite D call. This CDR3 is 13 amino acids long. Germline V lookup: CDR1 SGHAT, CDR2 FQNNGV. Between the trimmed V and J ends, which lost 2 bases and 3 bases, there was a span of 8 bases. The CDR3 loop is CASSLNYGYEQYF. The CDR3 DNA reads as TGTGCCAGCAGCTTAAATTACGGCTACGAGCAGTACTTC.

The rearrangement uses TRBV4-1 and TRBJ1-1; D is undetermined. Trimming shortened V by 4 bases and J by 1 base, and 22 bases separated the two germline ends. Germline CDR1 is MGHRA and CDR2 is YSYEKL. The CDR3 sequence is 18 residues long. This CDR3 is CASSRREQMTRPNTEAFF. The CDR3, as DNA: TGCGCCAGCAGCCGAAGGGAGCAGATGACCCGCCCGAACACTGAAGCTTTCTTT.

This chain uses TRBV7-2 with TRBJ1-1; weak D call: TRBD1 (5 bases). V was trimmed by 6 bases and J by 1 base, leaving 18 bases between them. This CDR3 region has 16 residues. From germline, CDR1 is SGHTA and CDR2 FQGNSA. CDR3 region: CASREIKGPTNTEAFF. The CDR3 DNA is TGTGCCAGCAGGGAGATAAAGGGACCGACGAACACTGAAGCTTTCTTT. The full variable domain, rest sourced from reference TRBV7-2 and TRBJ1-1, is GAGVSQSPSNKVTEKGKDVELRCDPISGHTALYWYRQSLGQGLEFLIYFQGNSAPDKSGLPSDRFSAERTGGSVSTLTIQRTQQEDSAVYLCASREIKGPTNTEAFFGQGTRLTVV.

This rearrangement joins TRBV7-6 to TRBJ2-7, with 10 bases identical to TRBD1. The CDR3 runs 19 residues. V dropped 0 bases and J dropped 2; count of bases not matched to a gene: 13. CDR1 and CDR2 from the germline V gene are SGHVS and FNYEAQ. The CDR3, as DNA: TGTGCCAGCAGCTTAGCGTCGGGGGACAGGGGTCCGAGCCCCTACGAGCAGTACTTC. It is translated as CASSLASGDRGPSPYEQYF.

This chain joins TRBV25-1 and TRBJ2-5; no clear D gene. V was pared by 8 bases and J by 5 bases, with 12 bases between. CDR1 and CDR2 from the germline V gene are MGHDK and SYGVNS. The CDR3 runs 12 residues. CDR3 region: CASGMGLETQYF. Written as DNA, the CDR3 is TGTGCCAGCGGCATGGGATTGGAGACCCAGTACTTC. Complete variable domain (other parts from reference TRBV25-1 and TRBJ2-5): EADIYQTPRYLVIGTGKKITLECSQTMGHDKMYWYQQDPGMELHLIHYSYGVNSTEKGDLSSESTVSRIRTEHFPLTLESARPSHTSQYLCASGMGLETQYFGPGTRLLVL.

This clone was seen a handful of times. This chain uses TRBV5-1 with TRBJ2-1, with 16 bases matching TRBD2. V was clipped by 4 bases and J by 9 bases; unmatched bases: 10. CDR1 is SGHRS and CDR2 is YFSETQ in the germline V gene. The CDR3 loop spans 17 amino acids. The CDR3 protein is CASSAGLAGGRVIEQFF. The CDR3 DNA follows: TGCGCCAGCAGCGCGGGACTAGCGGGAGGGCGGGTGATTGAGCAGTTCTTC.